The sequence of this T cell receptor (beta chain) was determined in a study of preoperative IRX-2 immunotherapy in early breast cancer. Produced via immunoSEQ multiplex PCR; TCRdb's table is partial and in-frame only. The sample has approximately 11,000 clones, 65% to 90% seen once. This CDR3 has 12 amino acids. Germline lookup yields CDR1 LGHNT and CDR2 FRNRAP. Treatment defined: preoperative locoregional IRX-2 cytokine immunotherapy. Patients received preoperative, locoregional IRX-2 cytokine immunotherapy in a phase Ib study. The sample was lymph node tissue, taken before IRX-2 immunotherapy. The sequence derives from a human donor with breast cancer. V usage is TRBV12-5 and J usage is TRBJ2-2; D is undetermined. CDR3 in DNA: TGTGCCAGCACCCTGAACACCGGGGAGCTGTTTTTT. Amino acid sequence: CASTLNTGELFF.